This entry describes one TCR beta chain. Its antigen is unidentified. Use of 60 Vbeta and 13 Jbeta primers characterized the PCR. Libraries were prepared by immunoSEQ multiplex PCR; TCRdb keeps only in-frame clonotypes and omits some of them. The repertoire holds fewer than 250,000 clones, roughly 77% seen once, with 1.6% in the top ten. This specimen belongs to a study of cytomegalovirus exposure and HLA in healthy donors. Study-wide results and caveats: Most TCR beta V segments were productive about 90% or about 30% of the time in an earlier analysis. The authors reported that TCR beta sequences could predict HLA-A and HLA-B alleles. These predictions were accurate for most subjects in the first cohort. Sequence variants that were highly shared formed a cluster that was likely a sequencing artifact.

V lost 6 bases, J lost 10 bases, and 15 bases lay in between. CDR1 MDHEN and CDR2 SYDVKM come from the germline V gene. The CDR3 length is 12 residues. The material sequenced was PBMCs. This TCR came from a woman in her fifties or sixties in good health and CMV-seronegative. The chain links TRBV28 to TRBJ1-1; tentatively, D is TRBD1 (5 bases). The CDR3 DNA is TGTGCCAGCAGCCGGTCCCTCGGGGGAGCTTTCTTT. It yields the protein CASSRSLGGAFF.